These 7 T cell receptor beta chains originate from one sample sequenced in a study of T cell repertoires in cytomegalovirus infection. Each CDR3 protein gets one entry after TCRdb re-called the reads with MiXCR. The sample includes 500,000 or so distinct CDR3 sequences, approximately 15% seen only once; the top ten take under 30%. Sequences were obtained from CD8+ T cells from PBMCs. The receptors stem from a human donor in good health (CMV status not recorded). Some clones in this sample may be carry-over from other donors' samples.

CDR3 sequence: CATSRSGQYKGEQYF. For the CDR3, the DNA is TGTGCCACCAGCAGATCCGGACAGTACAAAGGGGAGCAGTACTTC. The rearrangement uses TRBV15 and TRBJ2-7, with D possibly TRBD1 on 6 matching bases. CDR1 and CDR2 (germline): LNHNV, YYDKDF (reference sequence). The CDR3 length is 15 residues. V was cut by 2 bases and J by 7 bases, with 18 bases left in between.

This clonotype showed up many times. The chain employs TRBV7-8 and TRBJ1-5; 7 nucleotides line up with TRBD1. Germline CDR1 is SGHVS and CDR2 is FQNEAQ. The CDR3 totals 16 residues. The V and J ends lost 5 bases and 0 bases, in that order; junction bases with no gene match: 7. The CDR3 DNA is TGTGCCAGCAGCATGACAGGGATTTATAGCAATCAGCCCCAGCATTTT. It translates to CASSMTGIYSNQPQHF.

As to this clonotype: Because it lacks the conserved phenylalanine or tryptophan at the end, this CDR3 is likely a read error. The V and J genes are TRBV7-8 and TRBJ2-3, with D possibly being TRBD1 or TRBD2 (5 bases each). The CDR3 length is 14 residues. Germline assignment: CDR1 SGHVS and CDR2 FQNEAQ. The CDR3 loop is CASSPGPNTDMQYY. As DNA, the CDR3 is TGTGCCAGCAGCCCGGGACCGAACACAGATATGCAGTATTAT.

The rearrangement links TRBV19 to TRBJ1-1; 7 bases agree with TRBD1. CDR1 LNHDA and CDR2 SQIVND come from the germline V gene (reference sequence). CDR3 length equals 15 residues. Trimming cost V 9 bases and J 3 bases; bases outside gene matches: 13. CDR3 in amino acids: CASLPRTGHDTEAFF. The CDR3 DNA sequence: TGTGCCAGCCTCCCTCGGACAGGTCACGACACTGAAGCTTTCTTT.

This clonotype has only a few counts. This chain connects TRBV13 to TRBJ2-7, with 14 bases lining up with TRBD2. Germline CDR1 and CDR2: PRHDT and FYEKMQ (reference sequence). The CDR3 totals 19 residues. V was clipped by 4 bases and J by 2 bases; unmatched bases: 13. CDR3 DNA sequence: TGTGCCAGCAGCTCTGCCGGGACTAGCGGGAGCCTCGTAGCCTACGAGCAGTACTTC. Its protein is CASSSAGTSGSLVAYEQYF.

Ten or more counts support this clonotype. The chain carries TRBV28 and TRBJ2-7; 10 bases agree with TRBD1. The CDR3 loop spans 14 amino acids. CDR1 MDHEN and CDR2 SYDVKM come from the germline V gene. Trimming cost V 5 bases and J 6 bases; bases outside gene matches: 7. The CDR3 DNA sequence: TGTGCCAGCAGTCTAACCGGGACAGGGGTCGAGCAGTACTTC. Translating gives CASSLTGTGVEQYF.

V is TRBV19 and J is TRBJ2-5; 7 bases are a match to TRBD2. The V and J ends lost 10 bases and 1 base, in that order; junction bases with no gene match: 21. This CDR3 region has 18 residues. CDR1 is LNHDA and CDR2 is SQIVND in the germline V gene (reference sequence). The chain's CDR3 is CAISSSAGERRFQETQYF. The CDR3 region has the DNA TGTGCCATTTCCTCCTCCGCGGGGGAGCGGCGCTTCCAAGAGACCCAGTACTTC.